These 20 T cell receptor beta chains originate from one sample sequenced in a study of memory CD4+ T cells and cytomegalovirus serostatus. Single viable CD3+CD4+CD8-CD45RO+ cells were sorted as the memory CD4+ T cells. Data came from immunoSEQ multiplex PCR; TCRdb stores just in-frame clones and leaves some out. Of 61,000 or so clones in the sample, over 70% were seen once. Sample: memory CD4+ T cells from blood. The receptors were gathered from an adult in good health and CMV-seronegative. Some clones in this sample may be carry-over from other donors' samples.

This clone was seen just once. The chain has TRBV21-1 and TRBJ2-5; the listed D gene, TRBD1, was not tested against the DNA. TRBV21-1 is given as a pseudogene. This CDR3 is built from 17 residues. In DNA, the CDR3 is TGTGCCAGCAGCAAAGCTGGGACAGGGGTGGGCCAAGAGACCCAGTACTTC. This sequence encodes CASSKAGTGVGQETQYF.

This sequence joins TRBV2 and TRBJ1-2; no reliable D call. Germline-derived CDR1 and CDR2 are SNHLY and FYNNEI. The length of the CDR3 is 15 residues. The V gene lost 6 bases and the J gene lost 4 bases, with 18 bases spanning the gap. CDR3 in amino acids: CASRADVLRGYGYTF. The CDR3 bases are TGTGCCAGCAGAGCGGACGTCTTACGGGGCTATGGCTACACCTTC. Combining the CDR3 with reference TRBV2 and TRBJ1-2 gives the whole variable domain EPEVTQTPSHQVTQMGQEVILRCVPISNHLYFYWYRQILGQKVEFLVSFYNNEISEKSEIFDDQFSVERPDGSNFTLKIRSTKLEDSAMYFCASRADVLRGYGYTFGSGTRLTVV.

The V gene is TRBV29-1, the J gene TRBJ2-1; 7 nucleotides align to TRBD2. Germline assignment: CDR1 SQVTM and CDR2 ANQGSEA. The CDR3 is 20 residues long. With 0 bases clipped from V and 4 bases from J, the junction kept 21 bases outside the gene matches. DNA of the CDR3: TGCAGCGTTGAAGACCGGACTAGATATGGGTCTACGGGGCTTTACAATGAGCAGTTCTTC. As protein: CSVEDRTRYGSTGLYNEQFF.

The chain recombines TRBV7-3 with TRBJ2-1, with TRBD2 matching over 8 bases. CDR3 length equals 15 residues. With V trimmed by 1 base and J by 5 bases, 4 bases remained unmatched. Looked up from germline, CDR1 is SGHTA and CDR2 is FQGTGA. The CDR3 sequence: CASSLRLATNNEQFF. The CDR3 DNA reads as TGTGCCAGCAGCTTAAGACTAGCGACGAACAATGAGCAGTTCTTC.

As for this clone: One end of the junction fails to match germline, which may point to a read error. The chain carries TRBV7-7 and TRBJ2-3; no reliable D call. Germline V CDR1 and CDR2: SSHAT, FNYEAQ (reference sequence). This CDR3 region has 14 residues. CDR3 protein: CASSPTISTDTQYF. In DNA, the CDR3 is TGTGCTAGCAGCCCGACCATTAGCACAGATACGCAGTATTTT.

The chain couples TRBV19 to TRBJ2-7; possibly TRBD2 for D (6 bases). The CDR3 length is 13 residues. Trimming pared 5 bases from V and 2 bases from J, leaving 10 bases between. Germline loops: CDR1 LNHDA, CDR2 SQIVND (reference sequence). Here the CDR3 reads CASSLQRAYEQYF. The CDR3 DNA reads TGTGCCAGTAGTCTCCAGCGGGCCTACGAGCAGTACTTC.

This chain's CDR3 is CASRDGTSRHNEQFF. The CDR3 nucleotides read TGTGCCAGCAGGGACGGGACTAGCAGACACAATGAGCAGTTCTTC. The chain has TRBV5-4 and TRBJ2-1; 9 bases align to TRBD2. The junction had 8 bases not matched to a gene; V was cut back by 5 bases and J by 5 bases. The CDR3 totals 15 residues. Germline V gene sequence: CDR1 SGHNT, CDR2 YYREEE (reference sequence).

The J gene is TRBJ1-2, the V gene TRBV28; D gene unclear. This CDR3 contains 16 residues. Germline V gene lookup returns CDR1 MDHEN and CDR2 SYDVKM. V shed 4 bases and J shed 6 bases, with 21 bases lying between them. DNA for the CDR3: TGTGCCAGCAGTTCCGTCGGGCAGGCCGGTTATAATGGCTACACCTTC. It encodes CASSSVGQAGYNGYTF.

There are a few counts of this clone. The chain links TRBV30 to TRBJ2-7; TRBD1 matches at 9 bases. CDR1 and CDR2 from the germline V gene are GTSNPN and SVGIG (reference sequence). With V trimmed by 6 bases and J by 8 bases, 5 bases remained unmatched. This CDR3 contains 11 residues. CDR3: CACFTGGKQYF. CDR3 in DNA: TGTGCCTGTTTTACAGGGGGCAAGCAGTACTTC.

V and J are TRBV7-8 and TRBJ1-5, with D unclear. Trimming removed 3 bases at V and 4 bases at J, with 10 bases between. The germline CDR1 and CDR2 sequences are SGHVS and FQNEAQ. The CDR3 contains 14 residues. CDR3 coding DNA: TGTGCCAGCAGCTTTGGGCCCCGAAATCAGCCCCAGCATTTT. Translation: CASSFGPRNQPQHF.

This rearrangement joins TRBV7-3 to TRBJ1-1; TRBD1 is a possible D gene (5 bases). CDR3 length: 13 residues. Germline lookup yields CDR1 SGHTA and CDR2 FQGTGA. V was cut by 6 bases and J by 1 base, with 9 bases left in between. CDR3 bases: TGTGCCAGCAGTCCTCAGGGGAACACTGAAGCTTTCTTT. It translates to CASSPQGNTEAFF. The full variable domain, completed using reference TRBV7-3 and TRBJ1-1, is GAGVSQTPSNKVTEKGKYVELRCDPISGHTALYWYRQSLGQGPEFLIYFQGTGAADDSGLPNDRFFAVRPEGSVSTLKIQRTERGDSAVYLCASSPQGNTEAFFGQGTRLTVV.

This clone was detected a few times. The chain carries TRBV6-6 and TRBJ2-7; D not certain. Trimming cost V 4 bases and J 5 bases, with 9 bases left between them. Germline CDR1 and CDR2: MNHNY and SVGAGI (reference sequence). CDR3 size: 12 residues. The CDR3 sequence: CASSFQVDEQYF. CDR3 nucleotides: TGTGCCAGCAGTTTTCAGGTGGACGAGCAGTACTTC.

The rearrangement joins TRBV29-1 to TRBJ1-2; the D gene is possibly TRBD1 (6 bases). There are 18 residues in the CDR3. The V end was cut by 3 bases, the J end by 5 bases, with 28 bases between. The V gene's germline CDR1 is SQVTM and CDR2 ANQGSEA. The CDR3 sequence: CSVEFRMMLTGMGYGYTF. As DNA, the CDR3 is TGCAGCGTTGAGTTCCGCATGATGCTTACAGGGATGGGGTATGGCTACACCTTC.

Points on this clone: Its ends do not fully match the called genes, so a read error is possible. The chain employs TRBV7-7 and TRBJ2-3; D might be TRBD1 (5 bases). The V gene's germline CDR1 is SSHAT and CDR2 FNYEAQ (reference sequence). There are 13 residues in the CDR3. CDR3 amino acids: CASSLGVADTQYF. CDR3 bases: TGTGCTAGCAGCTTAGGGGTGGCAGATACGCAGTATTTT.

V is TRBV30 and J is TRBJ2-2; no clear D. Trimming pared 0 bases from V and 1 base from J, leaving 6 bases between. CDR3 length: 14 amino acids. Germline V gene lookup returns CDR1 GTSNPN and CDR2 SVGIG (reference sequence). The CDR3 is CAWSVSGNTGELFF. CDR3 in DNA: TGTGCCTGGAGTGTATCAGGGAACACCGGGGAGCTGTTTTTT.

The rearrangement links TRBV7-9 to TRBJ2-7; D is ambiguous. The V gene's germline CDR1 is SEHNR and CDR2 FQNEAQ (reference sequence). The CDR3 has 13 residues. V was cut by 5 bases and J by 3 bases, with 11 bases left in between. As DNA, the CDR3 is TGTGCCAGCAGCCCGGGCAGATTCTACGAGCAGTACTTC. This encodes CASSPGRFYEQYF.

The chain joins TRBV5-8 to TRBJ2-3, with 9 bases aligning to TRBD2. Germline lookup yields CDR1 SGHTS and CDR2 YDEGEE. The V gene end was trimmed by 2 bases and the J gene end by 2 bases; junction bases not matched to a gene: 12. The CDR3 extends over 18 amino acids. CDR3 bases: TGTGCCAGCAGCTTTGTAGGCGGGGGGGGCCTACACACAGATACGCAGTATTTT. It translates to CASSFVGGGGLHTDTQYF.

The chain uses TRBV5-1 and TRBJ1-2, with D tentatively TRBD1 (5 bases). Per the germline V gene, CDR1 is SGHRS and CDR2 is YFSETQ. This CDR3 comprises 14 residues. Trimming pared 3 bases from V and 4 bases from J, leaving 13 bases between. As DNA, the CDR3 is TGCGCCAGCAGCTCGGGGGTTGTGGGCTATGGCTACACCTTC. Its protein is CASSSGVVGYGYTF.

The V gene is TRBV4-1, the J gene TRBJ1-1; no clear D. This CDR3 has 16 amino acids. Germline CDR1 reads MGHRA; CDR2 reads YSYEKL. Trimming shortened V by 1 base and J by 0 bases, and 12 bases separated the two germline ends. Here the CDR3 DNA reads TGCGCCAGCAGCCAAGTTAGTACAGCTATGAACACTGAAGCTTTCTTT. It yields the protein CASSQVSTAMNTEAFF.

V gene TRBV5-1 combines with J gene TRBJ2-2; 7 positions agree with TRBD1. The CDR3 is 14 residues long. The V segment lost 6 bases and the J segment 3 bases; nucleotides outside the gene matches: 5. The germline V gene has CDR1 SGHRS and CDR2 YFSETQ. DNA of the CDR3: TGCGCCAGCACCCAAACAGGGGACACCGGGGAGCTGTTTTTT. Protein sequence: CASTQTGDTGELFF.